There are a few counts of the clone carrying this T cell receptor beta chain. Its antigen remains unknown. This sample is part of a study of beta chain features in type 1 diabetes. Turning to the study itself: Across the samples, roughly 98,000,000 sorted cells were examined in total.

Study findings and constraints: Fewer insertions but more deletions were seen at VDJ junctions in type 1 diabetes patients. Type 1 diabetes patients showed a moderate but significant shortening of TCRB CDR3s in all four CD4+ subsets.

Sorted CD4+ subsets: naive, central memory, regulatory, stem cell-like memory (CD45RO/CCR7/CD25/CD127/CD95/CD27 panel). As every portion of the isolated RNA was reverse transcribed, the sequencing read expressed TCRB transcripts. For naive, central memory and regulatory T cell samples, reads averaged around 3.6 million. The repertoire was sequenced with immunoSEQ multiplex PCR; TCRdb's copy has only in-frame clones and lacks some. The sample comprises 550,000 to 850,000 clones, roughly an eighth of which are singletons, and approximately 0.021% rests with the top ten. J was trimmed by 3 bases and V by 4 bases; bases with no gene match: 7. CDR1 and CDR2 from the germline V gene are SGHNT and YYREEE (reference sequence). This CDR3 comprises 16 residues.

The sequence was obtained from a man between 18 and 29 years old with type 1 diabetes. Input material: naive CD4+ T cells from blood. V gene TRBV5-4 combines with J gene TRBJ1-5; 10 bases are a match to TRBD1. The CDR3 DNA sequence: TGTGCCAGCAGCCGGGGGACAGGGGAGATCAATCAGCCCCAGCATTTT. This gives the protein CASSRGTGEINQPQHF.